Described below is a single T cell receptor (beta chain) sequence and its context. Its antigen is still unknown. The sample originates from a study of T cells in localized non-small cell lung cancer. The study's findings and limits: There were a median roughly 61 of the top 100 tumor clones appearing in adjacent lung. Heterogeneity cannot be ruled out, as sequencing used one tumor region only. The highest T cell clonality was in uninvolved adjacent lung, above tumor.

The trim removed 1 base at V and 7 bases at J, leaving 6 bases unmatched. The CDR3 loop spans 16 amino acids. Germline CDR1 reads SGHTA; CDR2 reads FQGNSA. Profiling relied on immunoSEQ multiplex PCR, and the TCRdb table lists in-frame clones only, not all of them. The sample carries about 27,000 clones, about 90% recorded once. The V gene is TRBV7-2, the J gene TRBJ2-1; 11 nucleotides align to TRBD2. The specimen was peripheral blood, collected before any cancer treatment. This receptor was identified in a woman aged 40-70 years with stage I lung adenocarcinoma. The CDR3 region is CASSLDSGGARNEQFF. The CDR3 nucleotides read TGTGCCAGCAGCTTAGATAGCGGGGGGGCCCGAAATGAGCAGTTCTTC.